This TCR beta chain was sequenced in a study of OX40 agonist ivuxolimab in advanced cancers. The overall study: The dose-escalation cohort had hepatocellular carcinoma, melanoma, renal cell or head and neck cancer. Three dose-escalation patients had partial responses: one with hepatocellular carcinoma and two with cutaneous melanoma. Study-level points and caveats: Expanded clones belonging to CD8+ T cells outnumbered, on average, those of CD4+. Some patients without response likewise showed low normalized clonal expansion.

The ends lost 2 bases at V and 3 bases at J; junction bases unmatched: 5. The germline V gene has CDR1 MGHRA and CDR2 YSYEKL. This CDR3 has 15 residues. About this clone itself: The antigen is undetermined.

Method: immunoSEQ multiplex PCR; TCRdb's copy keeps in-frame clones and lacks some. The data hold tens of thousands of clones, with around 82% observed a single time. J is TRBJ2-3 and V is TRBV4-1; 7 bases map to TRBD1. The material was CD4+ or CD8+ T cells sorted from blood, obtained in a trial of the OX40 agonist ivuxolimab. This receptor was obtained from an adult with an advanced solid tumor such as melanoma, head and neck, liver or kidney cancer. CDR3: CASSQSGGETDTQYF. In DNA, the CDR3 is TGCGCCAGCAGCCAATCAGGGGGAGAGACAGATACGCAGTATTTT.